This T cell receptor beta chain appears in the sequencing data of a study of T-cell reconstitution after alpha-beta-depleted transplantation in children. This clonotype was observed many times. The TCRbeta library was prepared with unique molecular identifiers. Via MiXCR, TCRdb re-called the PCR reads, giving one row per CDR3 protein. Here the sample spans around 380,000 distinct CDR3 sequences, approximately 11% being singletons. Germline V gene data show CDR1 as SGDLS and CDR2 as YYNGEE. Deletions cut 0 bases from V and 7 bases from J, with 13 bases between. The CDR3 is 14 residues long. The receptor was derived from a human donor who donated a stem cell graft to a child with acute myeloid leukemia. The chain joins TRBV9 to TRBJ1-2, with D perhaps TRBD1 (6 bases). The input for sequencing was PBMCs from the stem cell graft donor, taken from the stem cell graft. Here the CDR3 DNA reads TGTGCCAGCAGCGTAGGATGGGGGGCAGTTGGCTACACCTTC. Amino acid sequence: CASSVGWGAVGYTF.